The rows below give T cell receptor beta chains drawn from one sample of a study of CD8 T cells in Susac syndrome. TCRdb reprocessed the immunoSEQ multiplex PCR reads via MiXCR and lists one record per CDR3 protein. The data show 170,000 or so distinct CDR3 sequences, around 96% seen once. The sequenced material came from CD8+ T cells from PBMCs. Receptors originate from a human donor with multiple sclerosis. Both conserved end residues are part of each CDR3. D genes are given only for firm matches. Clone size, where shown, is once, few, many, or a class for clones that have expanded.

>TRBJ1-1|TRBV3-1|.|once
CASSQDPGGGTEAFF
TGTGCCAGCAGCCAAGATCCAGGAGGAGGCACTGAAGCTTTCTTT
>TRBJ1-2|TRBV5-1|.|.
CASSPGPAYGYTF
TGCGCCAGCAGCCCGGGTCCGGCTTATGGCTACACCTTC
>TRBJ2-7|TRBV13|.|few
CASSLRDLSYEQYF
TGTGCCAGCAGCTTACGGGACCTGTCCTACGAGCAGTACTTC
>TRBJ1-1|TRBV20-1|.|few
CSAVQGNTEAFF
TGCAGTGCGGTACAGGGGAACACTGAAGCTTTCTTT
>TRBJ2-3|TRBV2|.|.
CASSGGTLGTYTQYF
TGTGCCAGCAGTGGAGGGACATTGGGGACATATACGCAGTATTTT
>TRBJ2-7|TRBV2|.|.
CASADYEQYF
TGTGCCAGCGCAGACTACGAGCAGTACTTC
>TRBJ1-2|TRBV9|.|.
CASLAPWGYTF
TGTGCCAGCCTAGCACCCTGGGGCTACACCTTC
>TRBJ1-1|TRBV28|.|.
CASSLSSTEAFF
TGTGCCAGCAGTTTATCATCCACTGAAGCTTTCTTT
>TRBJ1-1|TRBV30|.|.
CAWSVTGGTEAFF
TGTGCCTGGAGTGTAACTGGGGGGACTGAAGCTTTCTTT
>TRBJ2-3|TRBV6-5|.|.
CASSYSSVGDPTDTQYF
TGTGCCAGCAGTTACTCGAGTGTAGGCGATCCCACAGATACGCAGTATTTT
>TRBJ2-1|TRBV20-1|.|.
CSASPPCKFF
TGCAGTGCTAGTCCCCCTTGTAAGTTCTTC
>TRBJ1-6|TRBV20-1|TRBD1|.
CSARLRQGSITSPLHF
TGCAGTGCTAGATTGAGACAGGGCTCCATTACTTCACCCCTCCACTTT
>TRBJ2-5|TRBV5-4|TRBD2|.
CASSEGSGGPFGTQYF
TGTGCCAGCAGCGAGGGGTCGGGAGGGCCCTTTGGGACCCAGTACTTC
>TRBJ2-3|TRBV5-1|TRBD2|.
CASSQPRKGASGADTQYF
TGCGCCAGCAGCCAGCCGCGGAAAGGGGCTAGCGGGGCAGATACGCAGTATTTT
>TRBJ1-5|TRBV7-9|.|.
CASSQDRQPQHF
TGTGCCAGCAGCCAAGACAGACAGCCCCAGCATTTT
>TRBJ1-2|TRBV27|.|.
CASLLPAGTHYGYTF
TGTGCCAGCCTCCTCCCGGCGGGTACCCACTATGGCTACACCTTC
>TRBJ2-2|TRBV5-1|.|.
CASSSGPSPAGELFF
TGCGCCAGCAGCTCGGGACCAAGTCCCGCCGGGGAGCTGTTTTTT
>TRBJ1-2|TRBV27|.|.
CASTRWGTGGYTF
TGTGCCAGCACCCGATGGGGGACGGGCGGCTACACCTTC
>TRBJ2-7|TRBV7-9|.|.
CASSGSTYEQYF
TGTGCCAGCAGTGGCAGCACCTACGAGCAGTACTTC
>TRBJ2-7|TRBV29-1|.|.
CSVEFPWATRYEQYF
TGCAGCGTTGAATTTCCATGGGCGACGCGCTACGAGCAGTACTTC
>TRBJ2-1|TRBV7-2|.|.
CASSAEGGSLEQFF
TGTGCCAGCAGCGCGGAAGGGGGGTCCCTCGAGCAGTTCTTC
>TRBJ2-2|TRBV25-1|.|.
CASSEYRVGTGELFF
TGTGCCAGCAGTGAATACAGGGTCGGCACCGGGGAGCTGTTTTTT
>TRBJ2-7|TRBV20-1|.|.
CSARDLGTYEQYF
TGCAGTGCTAGAGATCTGGGAACCTACGAGCAGTACTTC
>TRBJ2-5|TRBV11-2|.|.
CATSTTMTPETQYF
TGTGCCACCTCGACAACTATGACACCGGAGACCCAGTACTTC
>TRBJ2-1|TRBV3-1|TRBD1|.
CASSQDTGQGFSSSYNEQFF
TGTGCCAGCAGCCAAGATACGGGACAGGGGTTTTCCAGCTCCTACAATGAGCAGTTCTTC
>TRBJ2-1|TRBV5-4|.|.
CASSLAQAINEQFF
TGTGCCAGCAGCTTGGCCCAAGCAATCAATGAGCAGTTCTTC
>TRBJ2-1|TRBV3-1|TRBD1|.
CASSPGTGGDEQFF
TGTGCCAGCAGCCCCGGGACAGGGGGCGATGAGCAGTTCTTC
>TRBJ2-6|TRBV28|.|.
CASSVVGSGANVLTF
TGTGCCAGCAGTGTCGTGGGCTCTGGGGCCAACGTCCTGACTTTC
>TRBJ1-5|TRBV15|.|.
CATSRVGGRNQPQHF
TGTGCCACCAGCAGAGTTGGGGGGAGGAATCAGCCCCAGCATTTT
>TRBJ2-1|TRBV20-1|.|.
CSATPQDGIRTYNEQFF
TGCAGTGCTACCCCTCAGGACGGGATACGTACCTACAATGAGCAGTTCTTC